Below, 2 T cell receptor beta chains from the same sample are listed, as sequenced in a study of blood T cells in healthy people across ages. The authors ran a second PCR of about 6 to 11 cycles using a sample-barcoded 5' primer and a J-beta primer mix. TCRdb used MiXCR to reprocess the 5' RACE reads, holding one entry per CDR3 protein. The table has just over 1 million distinct CDR3 sequences, under 45% seen once. Specimen: blood. Every receptor here comes from a woman aged 55-70 years in good health.

This chain uses TRBV7-6 with TRBJ2-7; the match to TRBD2 covers 10 bases. Germline values: CDR1 SGHVS, CDR2 FNYEAQ. CDR3 length equals 16 residues. Trimming removed 2 bases from V and 7 bases from J; junction bases left unmatched: 11. CDR3 protein: CASSLLAGESGNEQYF. The DNA for the CDR3 is TGTGCCAGCAGCTTACTAGCGGGAGAGAGTGGTAATGAGCAGTACTTC.

This clonotype was counted a few times. The rearrangement links TRBV6-2 or TRBV6-3 to TRBJ1-1; 11 bases map to TRBD1. This CDR3 has 17 amino acids. Per the germline V gene, CDR1 is MNHEY and CDR2 is SVGEGT. V trimming: 0 bases; J trimming: 2 bases; junction bases outside the gene matches: 5. The CDR3 DNA reads as TGTGCCAGCAGTTACTCAGCGGACAGGGGGCTCAACACTGAAGCTTTCTTT. Translation: CASSYSADRGLNTEAFF.